This passage covers 18 T cell receptor beta chains from one sample sequenced in a study of cytomegalovirus exposure and HLA in healthy donors (dated by TCRdb to 2016 to 2017). The library was obtained by the immunoSEQ multiplex PCR assay. The immuneACCESS repertoire file appears here via TCRdb, limited to in-frame rearrangements. These files lack a portion of the clones; in checked studies, under half of the deficit traces to unresolved V genes, and the cause of the others is not known. Across this sample there are about 120,000 clones, with roughly 82% seen only once. Of the sample, over 4% falls within the top ten clones. Material for sequencing was PBMCs. These TCRs come from a man in his late teens or twenties in good health and CMV-seronegative.

The V and J genes are TRBV5-8 and TRBJ2-4; D unclear. Germline V lookup: CDR1 SGHTS, CDR2 YDEGEE. CDR3 length: 14 residues. Deletions cut 1 base from V and 2 bases from J, with 7 bases between. CDR3 nucleotides: TGTGCCAGCAGCTTGAGCGCGTCCAAAAACATTCAGTACTTC. Its protein is CASSLSASKNIQYF.

The CDR3 region is CASSAPAGEGYTF. The CDR3 DNA follows: TGTGCCAGCAGTGCCCCGGCAGGGGAAGGCTACACCTTC. This chain joins TRBV27 and TRBJ1-2; tentative D call: TRBD1 (6 bases). The V gene's germline CDR1 is MNHEY and CDR2 SMNVEV (reference sequence). V was clipped by 5 bases and J by 8 bases, with 15 bases between them. There are 13 residues in the CDR3.

CDR3 sequence reads: CASSGGVWDYGYTF. DNA of the CDR3: TGTGCCAGCAGTGGCGGGGTCTGGGACTATGGCTACACCTTC. The V gene is TRBV6-1, the J gene TRBJ1-2; D is unresolved. V gave up 4 bases and J gave up 3 bases, with 12 bases separating them. CDR3 length: 14 residues. CDR1 MNHNS and CDR2 SASEGT come from the germline V gene.

The chain has TRBV30 and TRBJ2-7; D is perhaps TRBD2 (5 bases). This CDR3 contains 13 residues. Trimming pared 5 bases from V and 2 bases from J, leaving 13 bases between. Germline loops: CDR1 GTSNPN, CDR2 SVGIG (reference sequence). CDR3 in DNA: TGTGCCTGGTCCGGGGTATCGCCCTACGAGCAGTACTTC. Protein product: CAWSGVSPYEQYF. The complete variable domain, with remaining parts taken from reference TRBV30 and TRBJ2-7, reads SQTIHQWPATLVQPVGSPLSLECTVEGTSNPNLYWYRQAAGRGLQLLFYSVGIGQISSEVPQNLSASRPQDRQFILSSKKLLLSDSGFYLCAWSGVSPYEQYFGPGTRLTVT.

The chain has TRBV6-5 and TRBJ1-1; a possible D gene is TRBD1 (6 bases). The germline V gene has CDR1 MNHEY and CDR2 SVGAGI. Trimming shortened V by 5 bases and J by 0 bases, and 13 bases separated the two germline ends. CDR3 size: 15 residues. The CDR3 DNA follows: TGTGCCAGCAGTAGGACCGGGACAATGAACACTGAAGCTTTCTTT. Encoded protein: CASSRTGTMNTEAFF.

This chain joins TRBV29-1 and TRBJ1-1, with D uncertain. CDR3 length: 13 amino acids. The V gene's germline CDR1 is SQVTM and CDR2 ANQGSEA. V lost 3 bases and J lost 4, with 12 bases in between. The CDR3 region has the DNA TGCAGCGTTGATGGAGAGCATGGCACTGAAGCTTTCTTT. It specifies CSVDGEHGTEAFF.

This clone has a handful of counts. This chain joins TRBV7-9 and TRBJ2-7, with D uncertain. The CDR3 consists of 12 residues. Trimming removed 5 bases at V and 1 base at J, with 6 bases between. Germline-derived CDR1 and CDR2 are SEHNR and FQNEAQ (reference sequence). The CDR3 DNA follows: TGTGCCAGCAGCCCCGGGTCCTACGAGCAGTACTTC. This sequence encodes CASSPGSYEQYF.

The chain joins TRBV7-2 to TRBJ1-2; the D is unclear. With 2 bases removed from V and 14 bases from J, the gap between germline ends came to 15 bases. Germline V gene sequence: CDR1 SGHTA, CDR2 FQGNSA. This CDR3 contains 12 residues. The CDR3 loop reads CASSLTRAPGTF. As DNA, the CDR3 is TGTGCCAGCAGCTTAACCCGGGCCCCGGGGACCTTC.

J is TRBJ2-7 and V is TRBV2; 7 positions match TRBD2. Unmatched junction bases numbered 10, after V lost 6 bases and J lost 2 bases. Looked up from germline, CDR1 is SNHLY and CDR2 is FYNNEI. CDR3 length: 15 amino acids. CDR3 in amino acids: CASRAPPSGPYEQYF. Written as DNA, the CDR3 is TGTGCCAGCAGGGCCCCCCCTAGCGGCCCCTACGAGCAGTACTTC.

This clone occurred a few times. The genes are TRBV27 and TRBJ2-1; D gene unclear. From germline, CDR1 is MNHEY and CDR2 SMNVEV (reference sequence). This CDR3 region has 13 residues. Between the trimmed V and J ends, which lost 0 bases and 8 bases, there was a span of 8 bases. CDR3 nucleotides: TGTGCCAGCAGTTTATCTGCCAGGCATGAGCAGTTCTTC. Amino acid sequence: CASSLSARHEQFF.

This clone was detected only once. V and J are TRBV2 and TRBJ2-5; 15 bases are shared with TRBD2. V lost 5 bases to trimming and J lost 5 bases; unmatched junction nucleotides: 9. The CDR3 has 17 residues. Germline assignment: CDR1 SNHLY and CDR2 FYNNEI. CDR3 in amino acids: CASSKRTSGRAGETQYF. CDR3 in DNA: TGTGCCAGCAGTAAAAGGACTAGCGGGAGGGCCGGGGAGACCCAGTACTTC. The whole variable domain, filled in from reference TRBV2 and TRBJ2-5, reads EPEVTQTPSHQVTQMGQEVILRCVPISNHLYFYWYRQILGQKVEFLVSFYNNEISEKSEIFDDQFSVERPDGSNFTLKIRSTKLEDSAMYFCASSKRTSGRAGETQYFGPGTRLLVL.

This chain links TRBV4-2 with TRBJ2-2; possible D gene TRBD2, 7 bases. CDR1 and CDR2 (germline): LGHNA, YNFKEQ. V gave up 2 bases and J gave up 7 bases, with 20 bases separating them. The CDR3 is 17 amino acids. CDR3 sequence reads: CASSQLIGGQDFGELFF. The DNA for the CDR3 is TGTGCCAGCAGCCAACTTATCGGGGGGCAAGATTTCGGGGAGCTGTTTTTT.

The J gene is TRBJ2-5, the V gene TRBV10-3; D perhaps matches TRBD1 (6 bases). Germline CDR1 is ENHRY and CDR2 is SYGVKD. The CDR3 consists of 16 residues. V lost 3 bases and J lost 2, with 16 bases in between. CDR3 in DNA: TGTGCCATCAGTGACCTCAGGGGTGGCAGGCAAGAGACCCAGTACTTC. Its translation: CAISDLRGGRQETQYF.

The V gene is TRBV27, the J gene TRBJ1-1; the D gene is possibly TRBD1 (6 bases). The CDR3 is 15 residues long. Germline loops: CDR1 MNHEY, CDR2 SMNVEV (reference sequence). Trimming removed 5 bases from V and 0 bases from J, with 13 bases in between. The DNA of the CDR3 is TGTGCCAGCAGTCTCTACAGGGCCGTGAACACTGAAGCTTTCTTT. This encodes CASSLYRAVNTEAFF.

The chain combines TRBV5-1 with TRBJ1-1, with D tentatively TRBD1 (6 bases). Trimming took off 2 bases at V and 6 bases at J, with 17 bases between the two ends. This CDR3 has 15 residues. Germline-derived CDR1 and CDR2 are SGHRS and YFSETQ. This chain's CDR3 is CASSFTQGPRAEAFF. The CDR3 nucleotides are TGCGCCAGCAGCTTCACACAGGGACCGAGGGCTGAAGCTTTCTTT.

V is TRBV11-2 and J is TRBJ2-7; 14 bases are shared with TRBD2. CDR3 length equals 16 residues. CDR1 is SGHAT, CDR2 FQNNGV, per germline. Trimming cost V 3 bases and J 4 bases; bases outside gene matches: 5. The CDR3 protein is CASSFPGLAGGYEQYF. CDR3 in DNA: TGTGCCAGCAGCTTTCCTGGACTAGCGGGAGGTTACGAGCAGTACTTC.

This sequence joins TRBV29-1 and TRBJ2-7; 10 nucleotides align to TRBD2. This CDR3 is 14 amino acids long. Germline lookup yields CDR1 SQVTM and CDR2 ANQGSEA. The trim removed 5 bases at V and 0 bases at J, leaving 4 bases unmatched. CDR3 nucleotide sequence: TGCAGCGTTCCAAGCGGGAGGGCCTCCTACGAGCAGTACTTC. Translated: CSVPSGRASYEQYF.

The CDR3 DNA reads TGTGCCACCAGCAGGGAACCCCGGGAGGAAGAAAAACTGTTTTTT. Its translation: CATSREPREEEKLFF. This chain links TRBV15 with TRBJ1-4; D not resolved. V lost 3 bases and J 8 bases, leaving 16 bases between the germline ends. Per germline, CDR1 LNHNV and CDR2 YYDKDF (reference sequence). CDR3 length: 15 amino acids.